This T cell receptor beta chain is drawn from a study of T cells in localized non-small cell lung cancer. Overall study results and limits: Overall survival was longer when the density of T cells in the blood was higher. Uninvolved adjacent lung showed the highest T cell clonality, exceeding tumor. There were a median 57 of the top 100 tumor clones appearing in adjacent lung. Only one tumor region went through sequencing, so heterogeneity may still be there.

Regarding this clone: Its antigen is unknown.

The table came from immunoSEQ multiplex PCR; TCRdb's copy has only in-frame clones and leaves some out. The table records tens of thousands of clones, approximately 90% of them present only once. This clonotype originated in an older female donor with stage I lung adenocarcinoma. This sample comprised peripheral blood, obtained before any cancer treatment.

The CDR3 region has the DNA TGTGCCAGCAGGCCTTACAGGGCTGGGGCCAACGTCCTGACTTTC. Encoded protein: CASRPYRAGANVLTF. This chain uses TRBV6-5 with TRBJ2-6; weak D call: TRBD1 (6 bases). The CDR3 runs to 15 residues. V lost 6 bases, J lost 2 bases, and 11 bases lay in between. Germline V gene sequence: CDR1 MNHEY, CDR2 SVGAGI.